This T cell receptor beta chain was documented in a study of blood T cell repertoires in COVID-19. Overall study: T cells, B-cell-depleted T cells, or PBMCs supplied cDNA or gDNA.

J gave up 2 bases and V 0 bases, and 7 bases lay outside the gene matches. Germline CDR1 and CDR2: MGHDK and SYGVNS. CDR3 size: 17 residues. Original handling: Reference gene primer amplification gave estimated nucleated cell counts. Some clones are missing from TCRdb's copy, which holds only in-frame ones; the method was immunoSEQ multiplex PCR. That table gives V, J and clone size, and the DNA gave D and trimming. The repertoire holds about 190,000 clones, with around 79% as singletons. The V and J genes are TRBV25-1 and TRBJ2-1; 7 bases map to TRBD2. The source of this sequence is a man aged 45-65 years who had recovered from COVID-19. Sequenced input: peripheral blood. The CDR3 here is CASSEYGGRAAYNEQFF. The CDR3 coding sequence is TGTGCCAGCAGTGAATACGGGGGGAGGGCCGCCTACAATGAGCAGTTCTTC.